Included here is one T cell receptor (beta chain) sequence, with context. Its antigen remains unknown. This sample is part of a study of T cell responses to AZD1222 COVID-19 vaccine. Study-level results: Donors were largely white British and mainly female; clonal diversity was possibly underestimated. In all cases, repertoires were sampled only after the peak T cell response. Reports say nearly half of spike-specific TCRs go after unmutated variant regions.

Germline V gene data show CDR1 as SGHRS and CDR2 as YFSETQ. Trimming pared 0 bases from V and 2 bases from J, leaving 12 bases between. CDR3 length: 16 residues. The table came from immunoSEQ multiplex PCR; TCRdb's copy has only in-frame clones and leaves some out. The sample includes 150,000 or so clones, around 90% seen only once; the top ten take more than 3%. This TCR came from an adult in good health. The chain has TRBV5-1 and TRBJ1-3; D is uncertain. This sample comprised peripheral blood, obtained on day 0 of AZD1222 vaccination. DNA of the CDR3: TGCGCCAGCAGCTTGGCAGGCAGCTTTACTGGAAACACCATATATTTT. It yields the protein CASSLAGSFTGNTIYF.